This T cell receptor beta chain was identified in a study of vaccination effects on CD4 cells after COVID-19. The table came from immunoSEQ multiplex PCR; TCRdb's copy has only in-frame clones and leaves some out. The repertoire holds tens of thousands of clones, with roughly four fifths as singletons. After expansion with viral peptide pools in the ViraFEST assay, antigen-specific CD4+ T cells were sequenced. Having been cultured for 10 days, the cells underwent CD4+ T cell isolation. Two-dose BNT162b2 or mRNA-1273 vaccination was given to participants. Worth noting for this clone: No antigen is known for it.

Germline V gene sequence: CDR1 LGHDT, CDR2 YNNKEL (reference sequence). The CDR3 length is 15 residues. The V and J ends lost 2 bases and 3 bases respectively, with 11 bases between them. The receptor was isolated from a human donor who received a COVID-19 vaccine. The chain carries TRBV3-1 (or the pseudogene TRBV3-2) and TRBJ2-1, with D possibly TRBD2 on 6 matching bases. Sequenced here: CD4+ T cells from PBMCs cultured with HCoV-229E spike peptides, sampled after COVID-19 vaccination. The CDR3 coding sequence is TGTGCCAGCAGCCAAATGGGGGGAGGCTACAATGAGCAGTTCTTC. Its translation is CASSQMGGGYNEQFF.